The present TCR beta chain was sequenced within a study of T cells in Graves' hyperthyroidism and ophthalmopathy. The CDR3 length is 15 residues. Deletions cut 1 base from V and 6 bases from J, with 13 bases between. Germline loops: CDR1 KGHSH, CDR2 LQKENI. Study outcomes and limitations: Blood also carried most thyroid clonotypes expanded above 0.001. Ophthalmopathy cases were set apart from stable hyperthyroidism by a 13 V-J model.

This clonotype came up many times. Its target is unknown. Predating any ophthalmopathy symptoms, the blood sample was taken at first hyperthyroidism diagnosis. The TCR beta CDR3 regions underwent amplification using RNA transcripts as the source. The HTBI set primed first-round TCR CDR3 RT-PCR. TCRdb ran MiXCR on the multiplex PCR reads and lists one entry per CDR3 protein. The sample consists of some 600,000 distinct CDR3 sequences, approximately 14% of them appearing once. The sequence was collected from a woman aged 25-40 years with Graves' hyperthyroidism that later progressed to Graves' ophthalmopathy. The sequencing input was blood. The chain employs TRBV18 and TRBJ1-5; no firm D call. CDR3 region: CASSPQFQEGQPQHF. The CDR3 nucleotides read TGTGCCAGCTCACCACAATTCCAGGAAGGTCAGCCCCAGCATTTT. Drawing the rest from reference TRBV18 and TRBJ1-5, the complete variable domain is NAGVMQNPRHLVRRRGQEARLRCSPMKGHSHVYWYRQLPEEGLKFMVYLQKENIIDESGMPKERFSAEFPKEGPSILRIQQVVRGDSAAYFCASSPQFQEGQPQHFGDGTRLSIL.